The next 5 T cell receptor beta chains were all read from a single sample in a study of blood T cell repertoires in COVID-19 (dated by TCRdb to the early 2020s). Libraries were prepared through the immunoSEQ multiplex PCR assay. The source is immuneACCESS, and TCRdb retained only in-frame sequences with V and J called. Part of the clones is not carried over; for the studies checked, unresolved V genes explain less than half of this, and the remainder is unexplained. This sample gives roughly 69,000 clones in total; 78% of them show up just once. The top ten clones comprise 14% of the sample. Sequenced sample: peripheral blood. The receptors here all came from a man in his 60s with COVID-19, enrolled during active disease.

The chain combines TRBV9 with TRBJ2-7; 11 nucleotides match TRBD2. CDR1 SGDLS and CDR2 YYNGEE come from the germline V gene. The V segment lost 3 bases and the J segment 3 bases; nucleotides outside the gene matches: 5. This CDR3 is built from 15 residues. CDR3 nucleotides: TGTGCCAGCAGCGCAGAACTAGCGGGAGTCTACGAGCAGTACTTC. Protein sequence: CASSAELAGVYEQYF.

The genes are TRBV27 and TRBJ1-4; D is undetermined. The CDR3 totals 15 residues. The germline V gene has CDR1 MNHEY and CDR2 SMNVEV (reference sequence). Trimming pared 6 bases from V and 3 bases from J, leaving 14 bases between. The CDR3, as DNA: TGTGCCAGCAGACGAATAAGCGGCCCTAATGAAAAACTGTTTTTT. It yields the protein CASRRISGPNEKLFF.

Comment on this clone: The junction departs from the called germline gene at one end, perhaps through a read error. The J gene is TRBJ1-3, the V gene TRBV28; TRBD1 matches 9 bases. The CDR3 is made up of 14 amino acids. Germline lookup yields CDR1 MDHEN and CDR2 SYDVKM. In nucleotides, the CDR3 is TGTGCCAGCAGAGCCCCGGGACAGGGAACCACCATATATTTT. As protein: CASRAPGQGTTIYF.

This clone was counted only a few times. V gene TRBV2 combines with J gene TRBJ1-3, with a tentative D call TRBD1 (5 bases). Germline values: CDR1 SNHLY, CDR2 FYNNEI. V was cut by 6 bases and J by 4 bases, with 16 bases left in between. The CDR3 runs to 15 residues. CDR3 sequence reads: CASRLTGTLGNTIYF. The CDR3 DNA is TGTGCCAGCAGGCTCACAGGTACCCTCGGAAACACCATATATTTT.

This chain connects TRBV7-3 to TRBJ1-1; tentative D call: TRBD1 (6 bases). This CDR3 has 14 amino acids. The germline V gene encodes CDR1 SGHTA and CDR2 FQGTGA. The ends were cut back, 5 bases at V and 1 base at J, with 11 bases in the middle. The CDR3 region is CASSKQGTNTEAFF. The CDR3 region has the DNA TGTGCCAGCAGCAAACAGGGTACGAACACTGAAGCTTTCTTT.